A single sample is the source of the 9 T cell receptor beta chains below, sequenced in a study of T cell responses to AZD1222 COVID-19 vaccine. Profiling relied on immunoSEQ multiplex PCR, and the TCRdb table lists in-frame clones only, not all of them. Here the sample spans roughly 150,000 clones, roughly nine tenths being singletons. Sequences were derived from peripheral blood, sampled after recovery from COVID-19. The receptors stem from an adult who had recovered from COVID-19.

The V gene is TRBV5-1, the J gene TRBJ1-2, with D possibly being TRBD1 (5 bases). Trimming removed 4 bases from V and 7 bases from J, with 17 bases in between. This CDR3 has 14 amino acids. Germline V gives CDR1 SGHRS, CDR2 YFSETQ. CDR3 in DNA: TGCGCCAGCAGCCTGAACGGGGGTTTAGCTGGCTACACCTTC. Amino acid sequence: CASSLNGGLAGYTF.

The chain joins TRBV28 to TRBJ2-7; 8 bases match TRBD2. The CDR3 runs 14 residues. The V segment lost 5 bases and the J segment 5 bases; nucleotides outside the gene matches: 8. Germline CDR1 and CDR2: MDHEN and SYDVKM. The CDR3 protein is CASSLGRAVDEQYF. The CDR3 bases are TGTGCCAGCAGTCTCGGGAGGGCCGTCGACGAGCAGTACTTC.

The rearrangement links TRBV29-1 to TRBJ1-1, with TRBD1 matching 10 bases. The length of the CDR3 is 13 residues. V lost 8 bases, J lost 3 bases, and 6 bases stayed unmatched. Germline V gene data show CDR1 as SQVTM and CDR2 as ANQGSEA. Written as DNA, the CDR3 is TGCAGCATGACAGGGGGCTGGGACACTGAAGCTTTCTTT. It codes for CSMTGGWDTEAFF.

The J gene is TRBJ2-1, the V gene TRBV28; 8 bases match TRBD2. Germline V gene data show CDR1 as MDHEN and CDR2 as SYDVKM. The CDR3 has 16 residues. V dropped 2 bases and J dropped 15; count of bases not matched to a gene: 18. CDR3 sequence: CASSLPGTSGRGRLFF. The CDR3 DNA is TGTGCCAGCAGTTTACCCGGGACTAGTGGGAGGGGGAGGCTGTTCTTC.

This sequence joins TRBV18 and TRBJ1-5; D call uncertain. Germline V gene lookup returns CDR1 KGHSH and CDR2 LQKENI. Deletions cut 2 bases from V and 4 bases from J, with 12 bases between. The CDR3 covers 15 residues. This CDR3 is CASSPFGPSNQPQHF. CDR3 sequence (DNA): TGTGCCAGCTCACCATTCGGGCCTAGTAATCAGCCCCAGCATTTT.

The chain joins TRBV14 to TRBJ1-2; no firm D call. The V gene's germline CDR1 is SGHDN and CDR2 FVKESK. V lost 3 bases and J 4 bases, leaving 15 bases between the germline ends. The length of the CDR3 is 15 residues. Here the CDR3 reads CASSQLTEPPYGYTF. As DNA, the CDR3 is TGTGCCAGCAGCCAGCTGACTGAGCCACCCTATGGCTACACCTTC.

This sequence joins TRBV5-4 and TRBJ1-1, with D maybe TRBD1 (6 bases). Germline CDR1 is SGHNT and CDR2 is YYREEE (reference sequence). The V end lost 4 bases, the J end lost 0 bases, and 13 bases lay between the germline ends. The CDR3 contains 15 residues. The CDR3 loop reads CASSPTGGLNTEAFF. The CDR3 region has the DNA TGTGCCAGCAGCCCTACGGGGGGCTTGAACACTGAAGCTTTCTTT.

The chain recombines TRBV29-1 with TRBJ1-1, with TRBD1 matching 7 bases. Germline-derived CDR1 and CDR2 are SQVTM and ANQGSEA. The V segment lost 4 bases and the J segment 0 bases; nucleotides outside the gene matches: 5. CDR3 length: 14 residues. CDR3 in amino acids: CSVAGGGMNTEAFF. As DNA, the CDR3 is TGCAGCGTTGCAGGGGGAGGGATGAACACTGAAGCTTTCTTT.

This rearrangement joins TRBV28 to TRBJ2-7; D is uncertain. Germline loops: CDR1 MDHEN, CDR2 SYDVKM. CDR3 length: 13 residues. V was pared by 8 bases and J by 4 bases, with 15 bases between. The CDR3 sequence is CASAPGSTYEQYF. Here the CDR3 DNA reads TGTGCCAGCGCCCCAGGAAGTACGTACGAGCAGTACTTC.